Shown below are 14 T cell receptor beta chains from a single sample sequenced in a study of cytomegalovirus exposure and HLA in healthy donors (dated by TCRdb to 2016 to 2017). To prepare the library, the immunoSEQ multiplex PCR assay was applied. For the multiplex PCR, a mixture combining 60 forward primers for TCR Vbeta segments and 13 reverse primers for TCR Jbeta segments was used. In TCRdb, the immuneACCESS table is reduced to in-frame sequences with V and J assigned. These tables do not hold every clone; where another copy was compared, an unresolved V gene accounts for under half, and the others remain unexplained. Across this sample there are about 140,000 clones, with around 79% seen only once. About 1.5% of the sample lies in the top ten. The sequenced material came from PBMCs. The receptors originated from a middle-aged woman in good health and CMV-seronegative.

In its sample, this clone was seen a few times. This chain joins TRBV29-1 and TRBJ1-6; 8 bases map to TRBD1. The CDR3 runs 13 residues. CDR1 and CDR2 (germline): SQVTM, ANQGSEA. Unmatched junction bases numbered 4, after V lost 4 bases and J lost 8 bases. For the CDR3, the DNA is TGCAGCGTTGCTTTGACAGGGGATTCACCCCTCCACTTT. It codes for CSVALTGDSPLHF. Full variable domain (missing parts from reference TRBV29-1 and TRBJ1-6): SAVISQKPSRDICQRGTSLTIQCQVDSQVTMMFWYRQQPGQSLTLIATANQGSEATYESGFVIDKFPISRPNLTFSTLTVSNMSPEDSSIYLCSVALTGDSPLHFGNGTRLTVT.

DNA of the CDR3: TGCGCCAGCAGCTTGGCTGGGGGGGACACCGGGGAGCTGTTTTTT. Translated, it gives CASSLAGGDTGELFF. The chain recombines TRBV5-1 with TRBJ2-2; 7 nucleotides align to TRBD2. This CDR3 contains 15 residues. V shed 0 bases, J shed 3 bases, and the junction held 2 bases outside the gene matches. The germline V gene has CDR1 SGHRS and CDR2 YFSETQ. The whole variable domain, remainder taken from reference TRBV5-1 and TRBJ2-2, is KAGVTQTPRYLIKTRGQQVTLSCSPISGHRSVSWYQQTPGQGLQFLFEYFSETQRNKGNFPGRFSGRQFSNSRSEMNVSTLELGDSALYLCASSLAGGDTGELFFGEGSRLTVL.

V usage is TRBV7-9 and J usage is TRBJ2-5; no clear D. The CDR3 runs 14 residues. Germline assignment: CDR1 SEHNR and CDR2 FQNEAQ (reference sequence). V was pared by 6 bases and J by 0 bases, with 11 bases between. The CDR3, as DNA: TGTGCCAGCAGACTCACTCCCAACCAAGAGACCCAGTACTTC. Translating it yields CASRLTPNQETQYF.

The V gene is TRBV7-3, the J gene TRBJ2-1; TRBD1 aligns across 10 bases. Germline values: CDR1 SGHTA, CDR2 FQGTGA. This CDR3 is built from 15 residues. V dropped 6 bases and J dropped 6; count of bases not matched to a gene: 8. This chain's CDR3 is CASSSRQGARNEQFF. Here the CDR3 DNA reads TGTGCCAGCAGTAGCCGACAGGGGGCTCGCAATGAGCAGTTCTTC.

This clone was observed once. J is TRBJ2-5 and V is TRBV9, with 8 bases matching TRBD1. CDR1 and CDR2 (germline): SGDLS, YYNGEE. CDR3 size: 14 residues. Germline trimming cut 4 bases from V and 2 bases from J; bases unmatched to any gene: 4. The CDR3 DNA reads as TGTGCCAGCAGCCCACGGACAGGGCAAGAGACCCAGTACTTC. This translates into CASSPRTGQETQYF.

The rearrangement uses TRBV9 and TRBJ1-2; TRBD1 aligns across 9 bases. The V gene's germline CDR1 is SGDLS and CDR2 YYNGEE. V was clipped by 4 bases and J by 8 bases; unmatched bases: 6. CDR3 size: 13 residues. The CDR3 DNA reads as TGTGCCAGCAGCCTCGACAGGGGGGTGGGCTACACCTTC. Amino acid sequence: CASSLDRGVGYTF.

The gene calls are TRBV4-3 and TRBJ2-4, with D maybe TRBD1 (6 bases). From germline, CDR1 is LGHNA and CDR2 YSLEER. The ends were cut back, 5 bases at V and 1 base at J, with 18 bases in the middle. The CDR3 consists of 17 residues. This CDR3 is CASSSTGSGLAKNIQYF. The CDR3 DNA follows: TGCGCCAGCAGCTCCACAGGGTCAGGATTGGCCAAAAACATTCAGTACTTC.

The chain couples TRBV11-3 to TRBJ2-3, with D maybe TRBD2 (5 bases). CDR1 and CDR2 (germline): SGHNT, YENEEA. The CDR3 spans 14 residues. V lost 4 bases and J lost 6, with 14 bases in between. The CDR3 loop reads CASSSGTNRDTQYF. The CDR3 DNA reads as TGTGCCAGCAGCTCGGGAACCAATAGGGATACGCAGTATTTT.

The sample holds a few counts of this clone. DNA of the CDR3: TGTGCCAGCAGTGACTCGATCAGGGCTGGGGCCAACGTCCTGACTTTC. Protein product: CASSDSIRAGANVLTF. The V gene is TRBV6-4, the J gene TRBJ2-6; tentatively, D is TRBD1 (5 bases). Germline-derived CDR1 and CDR2 are MRHNA and SNTAGT. This CDR3 is 16 amino acids long. Trimming cost V 0 bases and J 2 bases, with 8 bases left between them.

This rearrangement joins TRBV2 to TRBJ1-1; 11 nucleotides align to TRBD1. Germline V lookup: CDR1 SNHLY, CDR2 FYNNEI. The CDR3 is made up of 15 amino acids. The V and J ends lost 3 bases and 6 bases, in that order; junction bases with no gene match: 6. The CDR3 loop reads CASSEGQGERSEAFF. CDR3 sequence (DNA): TGTGCCAGCAGTGAGGGACAGGGGGAGAGGTCTGAAGCTTTCTTT.

The DNA of the CDR3 is TGTGCCAGCAGTTACTTTAGCGGGGGGTCATATGGCTACACCTTC. Translating it yields CASSYFSGGSYGYTF. This chain links TRBV6-5 with TRBJ1-2; tentative D call: TRBD1 (5 bases). Trimming left V 1 base short and J 5 bases short, with 14 bases between. The CDR3 covers 15 residues. The germline gives CDR1 MNHEY, CDR2 SVGAGI.

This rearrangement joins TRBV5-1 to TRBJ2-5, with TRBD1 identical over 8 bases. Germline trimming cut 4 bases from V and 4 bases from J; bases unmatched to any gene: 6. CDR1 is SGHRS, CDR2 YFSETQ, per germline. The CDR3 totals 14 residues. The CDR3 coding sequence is TGCGCCAGCAGCCCAGGACAGGGAGTAGAGACCCAGTACTTC. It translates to CASSPGQGVETQYF.

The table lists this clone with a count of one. CDR3 DNA: TGCGCCAGCAGCATTAACAGGGACCGTGAAGCTTTCTTT. Its translation: CASSINRDREAFF. The chain employs TRBV5-1 and TRBJ1-1; D might be TRBD1 (6 bases). V was shortened by 4 bases and J by 7 bases, with 14 bases between the two germline ends. Per the germline V gene, CDR1 is SGHRS and CDR2 is YFSETQ. This CDR3 has 13 amino acids.

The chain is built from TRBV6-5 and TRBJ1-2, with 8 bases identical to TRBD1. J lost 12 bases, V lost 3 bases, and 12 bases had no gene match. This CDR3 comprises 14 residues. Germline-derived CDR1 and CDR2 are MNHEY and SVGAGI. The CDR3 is CASSYLGQGRGDTF. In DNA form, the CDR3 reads TGTGCCAGCAGTTATCTCGGACAGGGAAGAGGGGACACCTTC.